Many counts were recorded for the clone carrying this T cell receptor (beta chain). TCRdb redid the calling of the 5' RACE reads with MiXCR, one entry per CDR3 protein. The sample includes some 240,000 distinct CDR3 sequences, about 8% of them seen just once. The J segment lost 7 bases and the V segment lost 7 bases, leaving 8 bases of the junction unmatched. CDR1 is MGHDK and CDR2 is SYGVNS in the germline V gene. This CDR3 contains 14 residues. This sample stems from a study of identical twins. Another study also made use of these data, one on yellow fever vaccine responses in identical twins.

The receptor was isolated from a woman under 30 in good health. Sequences were obtained from CD8+ T cells sorted from blood. This chain connects TRBV25-1 to TRBJ2-1, with 9 positions matching TRBD1. The CDR3 DNA is TGTGCCAGCACTCGAGGACAGGGGAGGAATGAGCAGTTCTTC. Its translation is CASTRGQGRNEQFF.